In its sample, the clone carrying this T cell receptor beta chain was seen once. Its cognate antigen is unknown. Both 60 Vbeta primers and 13 Jbeta primers went into the PCR. The repertoire was sequenced with immunoSEQ multiplex PCR; TCRdb's copy has only in-frame clones and lacks some. This table holds 200,000 to 250,000 clones, roughly 80% found once. These data originate in a study of cytomegalovirus exposure and HLA in healthy donors. Study results and limitations: One later analysis reportedly identified an Asian-associated ancestry cluster that showed fewer N-insertions than the roughly 600-donor mean.

The CDR3 spans 13 residues. Between the trimmed V and J ends, which lost 8 bases and 1 base, there was a span of 9 bases. The V gene's germline CDR1 is MNHNY and CDR2 SVGAGI (reference sequence). Material for sequencing was PBMCs. The chain links TRBV6-6 to TRBJ1-5; D might be TRBD1 (5 bases). The clonotype originates from a woman between 40 and 50 years old in good health and CMV-seronegative. CDR3 DNA sequence: TGTGCCAGCGGGACTCCCAGCAATCAGCCCCAGCATTTT. It translates to CASGTPSNQPQHF.